Below are 32 T cell receptor beta chains sequenced from a single sample in a study of blood T cell repertoires in COVID-19. The repertoire was sequenced with immunoSEQ multiplex PCR; TCRdb's copy has only in-frame clones and lacks some. The sample has 50,000 to 70,000 clones; approximately 92% are singletons. Sequencing was carried out using peripheral blood. Receptors originate from a woman aged 80 or over with active COVID-19.

This chain uses TRBV11-3 with TRBJ2-1; 10 nucleotides agree with TRBD2. Germline values: CDR1 SGHNT, CDR2 YENEEA. V dropped 2 bases and J dropped 0; count of bases not matched to a gene: 7. The CDR3 is 18 residues long. This CDR3 is CASSLRTSGQVSYNEQFF. DNA of the CDR3: TGTGCCAGCAGCTTACGGACTAGCGGCCAAGTCTCCTACAATGAGCAGTTCTTC.

The chain employs TRBV5-5 and TRBJ1-1; D uncertain. Germline loops: CDR1 SGHKS, CDR2 YYEKEE (reference sequence). V was pared by 0 bases and J by 4 bases, with 13 bases between. The CDR3 length is 15 residues. The CDR3 region has the DNA TGTGCCAGCAGCTTGGGGCAGACCGGGATCACTGAAGCTTTCTTT. The encoded protein is CASSLGQTGITEAFF.

This clone turned up a few times. The V and J genes are TRBV7-9 and TRBJ1-2; the D gene is possibly TRBD1 (6 bases). Trimming cost V 1 base and J 5 bases, with 8 bases left between them. Germline lookup yields CDR1 SEHNR and CDR2 FQNEAQ (reference sequence). The CDR3 has 13 amino acids. The CDR3 loop is CASSLGGTYGYTF. The CDR3 coding sequence is TGTGCCAGCAGCTTAGGAGGGACATATGGCTACACCTTC.

J is TRBJ2-2 and V is TRBV7-2; 9 nucleotides align to TRBD2. V lost 2 bases to trimming and J lost 4 bases; unmatched junction nucleotides: 5. From germline, CDR1 is SGHTA and CDR2 FQGNSA. The CDR3 extends over 16 amino acids. CDR3 sequence: CASSLLAGTITGELFF. CDR3 bases: TGTGCCAGCAGCTTACTAGCGGGAACAATCACCGGGGAGCTGTTTTTT.

The chain links TRBV6-5 to TRBJ2-3; the match to TRBD1 covers 8 bases. Germline lookup yields CDR1 MNHEY and CDR2 SVGAGI. Trimming took 8 bases from V and 4 from J; bases not matched to a gene: 2. The CDR3 is 12 amino acids. CDR3 region: CASQGAADTQYF. In DNA, the CDR3 is TGTGCCAGCCAGGGGGCGGCAGATACGCAGTATTTT.

The V and J genes are TRBV5-1 and TRBJ2-7; 7 nucleotides line up with TRBD1. The CDR3 consists of 14 residues. Germline CDR1 reads SGHRS; CDR2 reads YFSETQ. J gave up 2 bases and V 5 bases, and 7 bases lay outside the gene matches. CDR3 coding DNA: TGCGCCAGCAGACAACAGGGGCCTACCTACGAGCAGTACTTC. It translates to CASRQQGPTYEQYF.

V is TRBV10-2 and J is TRBJ2-5, with D hard to call. Germline assignment: CDR1 WSHSY and CDR2 SAAADI. The CDR3 covers 13 residues. Trimming cost V 4 bases and J 5 bases, with 11 bases left between them. In DNA, the CDR3 is TGCGCCAGCAGTGGCACTCTCGGGGAGACCCAGTACTTC. The encoded protein is CASSGTLGETQYF.

The chain recombines TRBV5-1 with TRBJ2-7, with D tentatively TRBD2 (5 bases). The CDR3 loop spans 12 amino acids. Germline values: CDR1 SGHRS, CDR2 YFSETQ. V shed 4 bases and J shed 2 bases, with 7 bases lying between them. CDR3 nucleotides: TGCGCCAGCAGCCTCGGGACCTACGAGCAGTACTTC. Translation: CASSLGTYEQYF.

This clone is a singleton in its sample. The CDR3 spells CASSFHRQGQYF. DNA of the CDR3: TGTGCCAGCAGTTTTCATAGGCAGGGTCAGTACTTC. The rearrangement joins TRBV12-3 or TRBV12-4 to TRBJ2-4, with a possible D match to TRBD1 (5 bases). The CDR3 extends over 12 amino acids. Trimming left V 3 bases short and J 12 bases short, with 12 bases between.

The chain links TRBV5-1 to TRBJ2-2; no firm D call. The CDR3 is made up of 15 amino acids. Germline V lookup: CDR1 SGHRS, CDR2 YFSETQ. V was cut by 0 bases and J by 6 bases, with 12 bases left in between. In DNA form, the CDR3 reads TGCGCCAGCAGCTTGGAGCCGCAGGAAGCCGGGGAGCTGTTTTTT. Amino acid sequence: CASSLEPQEAGELFF.

The chain combines TRBV7-9 with TRBJ1-5; 7 bases map to TRBD1. The V gene end was trimmed by 1 base and the J gene end by 6 bases; junction bases not matched to a gene: 6. The CDR3 has 15 residues. CDR1 is SEHNR, CDR2 FQNEAQ, per germline (reference sequence). DNA for the CDR3: TGTGCCAGCAGCTTAGAGGTTCCAGGGGGTCAGCCCCAGCATTTT. This translates into CASSLEVPGGQPQHF.

The CDR3 coding sequence is TGTGCCAGCAGTGAATCCGGCCCACTGCAGGACTATGGCTACACCTTC. Protein product: CASSESGPLQDYGYTF. The chain combines TRBV25-1 with TRBJ1-2; no reliable D call. CDR1 is MGHDK and CDR2 is SYGVNS in the germline V gene. There are 16 residues in the CDR3. The V end was cut by 1 base, the J end by 3 bases, with 15 bases between.

The chain couples TRBV19 to TRBJ2-2; TRBD2 matches at 14 bases. Germline V gives CDR1 LNHDA, CDR2 SQIVND (reference sequence). Trimming at V came to 5 bases and at J to 0 bases, leaving 5 bases not matched to a gene. This CDR3 has 18 amino acids. For the CDR3, the DNA is TGTGCCAGTAGTGCCAGACTAGCGGGGGGGTCGAACACCGGGGAGCTGTTTTTT. Protein: CASSARLAGGSNTGELFF.

The V gene is TRBV4-1, the J gene TRBJ1-1; 7 bases are shared with TRBD1. V was pared by 3 bases and J by 1 base, with 5 bases of the junction left unmatched. Germline V gives CDR1 MGHRA, CDR2 YSYEKL. The CDR3 has 15 amino acids. The CDR3 region is CASSQVDRENTEAFF. The CDR3 coding sequence is TGCGCCAGCAGCCAGGTAGACAGGGAGAACACTGAAGCTTTCTTT.

The gene calls are TRBV6-6 and TRBJ2-7, with D uncertain. The germline V gene has CDR1 MNHNY and CDR2 SVGAGI (reference sequence). This CDR3 contains 13 residues. Trimming cost V 2 bases and J 6 bases, with 11 bases left between them. CDR3 protein: CASSYGQAREQYF. The CDR3 bases are TGTGCCAGCAGTTACGGCCAGGCGCGCGAGCAGTACTTC.

This rearrangement joins TRBV28 to TRBJ2-7; TRBD1 is a possible D gene (6 bases). Looked up from germline, CDR1 is MDHEN and CDR2 is SYDVKM. The CDR3 spans 11 residues. The ends were cut back, 10 bases at V and 9 bases at J, with 16 bases in the middle. The CDR3 spells CATRRNRAQYV. CDR3 nucleotides: TGTGCCACCCGTCGGAACAGGGCGCAGTACGTC.

The rearrangement links TRBV7-9 to TRBJ2-1; 16 positions match TRBD2. The CDR3 length is 18 residues. Germline values: CDR1 SEHNR, CDR2 FQNEAQ (reference sequence). The trim removed 6 bases at V and 0 bases at J, leaving 5 bases unmatched. In nucleotides, the CDR3 is TGTGCCAGCAGATCGGGACTAGCGGGAGGGAGCTCCTACAATGAGCAGTTCTTC. Translated, it gives CASRSGLAGGSSYNEQFF.

This chain links TRBV5-1 with TRBJ1-1; unclear D gene. With 4 bases removed from V and 4 bases from J, the gap between germline ends came to 14 bases. The V gene's germline CDR1 is SGHRS and CDR2 YFSETQ. The CDR3 spans 14 residues. The CDR3 loop is CASSPLTVSTEAFF. CDR3 nucleotide sequence: TGCGCCAGCAGCCCCCTGACTGTGAGCACTGAAGCTTTCTTT.

CDR3 coding DNA: TGTGCCAGCAGACAGGACACCAAGCAGTACTTC. This encodes CASRQDTKQYF. The genes are TRBV28 and TRBJ2-5; D might be TRBD1 (5 bases). V was shortened by 6 bases and J by 11 bases, with 13 bases between the two germline ends. Germline CDR1 reads MDHEN; CDR2 reads SYDVKM. The CDR3 contains 11 residues.

The genes are TRBV6-6 and TRBJ2-1; 7 bases line up with TRBD2. V gave up 2 bases and J gave up 5 bases; unmatched junction bases: 9. CDR3 length: 16 residues. Germline V CDR1 and CDR2: MNHNY, SVGAGI (reference sequence). CDR3 coding DNA: TGTGCCAGCAGTTACACGCGGGAGATTGAGAACAATGAGCAGTTCTTC. This codes for CASSYTREIENNEQFF.

The chain couples TRBV11-2 to TRBJ2-1; D might be TRBD2 (6 bases). The CDR3 is 15 amino acids. With 2 bases removed from V and 3 bases from J, the gap between germline ends came to 11 bases. Germline CDR1 reads SGHAT; CDR2 reads FQNNGV. Written as DNA, the CDR3 is TGTGCCAGCAGCTTATATGGCGGGGTCTACAATGAGCAGTTCTTC. Translating gives CASSLYGGVYNEQFF.

V and J are TRBV19 and TRBJ1-6; TRBD1 is a possible D gene (6 bases). CDR1 and CDR2 from the germline V gene are LNHDA and SQIVND (reference sequence). Trimming removed 5 bases from V and 6 bases from J, with 8 bases in between. The CDR3 has 13 amino acids. In DNA form, the CDR3 reads TGTGCCAGTAGTCCACAGGGTAATTCACCCCTCCACTTT. Its translation is CASSPQGNSPLHF. Full variable domain (rest looked up from reference TRBV19 and TRBJ1-6): DGGITQSPKYLFRKEGQNVTLSCEQNLNHDAMYWYRQDPGQGLRLIYYSQIVNDFQKGDIAEGYSVSREKKESFPLTVTSAQKNPTAFYLCASSPQGNSPLHFGNGTRLTVT.

V is TRBV5-1 and J is TRBJ2-7; possible D gene TRBD2, 5 bases. V lost 4 bases to trimming and J lost 6 bases, with 20 bases between them. The CDR3 consists of 15 residues. Per the germline V gene, CDR1 is SGHRS and CDR2 is YFSETQ. CDR3 in DNA: TGCGCCAGCAGCCTAGAAACGGGGATTCGGGCCGAGCAGTACTTC. As protein: CASSLETGIRAEQYF.

V gene TRBV19 combines with J gene TRBJ1-3; TRBD1 might be the D (5 bases). Germline-derived CDR1 and CDR2 are LNHDA and SQIVND (reference sequence). V lost 8 bases to trimming and J lost 2 bases, with 19 bases between them. This CDR3 has 16 amino acids. The CDR3 DNA reads TGTGCCAGTTCGACGGGGGGGACCATAACTGGAAACACCATATATTTT. This codes for CASSTGGTITGNTIYF.

The rearrangement links TRBV18 to TRBJ1-4; D is ambiguous. This CDR3 contains 14 residues. Trimming removed 3 bases at V and 4 bases at J, with 9 bases between. CDR1 is KGHSH and CDR2 is LQKENI in the germline V gene. Written as DNA, the CDR3 is TGTGCCAGCTCACCTTCAGCGATTAATGAAAAACTGTTTTTT. Translated: CASSPSAINEKLFF.

J is TRBJ2-7 and V is TRBV3-1 (or the pseudogene TRBV3-2); TRBD1 matches at 11 bases. The germline CDR1 and CDR2 sequences are LGHDT and YNNKEL (reference sequence). The junction had 9 bases not matched to a gene; V was cut back by 2 bases and J by 6 bases. The CDR3 is 16 amino acids. Written as DNA, the CDR3 is TGTGCCAGCAGCCAACTCCCACCGGGACAGGGGGGCGAGCAGTACTTC. Protein product: CASSQLPPGQGGEQYF.

The chain recombines TRBV3-1 (or the pseudogene TRBV3-2) with TRBJ1-4; no definite D call. The length of the CDR3 is 15 residues. The V end lost 8 bases, the J end lost 0 bases, and 13 bases lay between the germline ends. The germline V gene has CDR1 LGHDT and CDR2 YNNKEL (reference sequence). CDR3 DNA sequence: TGTGCCAGCGCTCCGAACTTTGCAACTAATGAAAAACTGTTTTTT. As protein: CASAPNFATNEKLFF.

V and J are TRBV5-1 and TRBJ2-6, with a possible D match to TRBD2 (6 bases). Between the trimmed V and J ends, which lost 3 bases and 0 bases, there was a span of 19 bases. In germline, CDR1 is SGHRS, CDR2 YFSETQ. The CDR3 contains 19 residues. CDR3 sequence: CASSSTGTGGSSGANVLTF. In DNA form, the CDR3 reads TGCGCCAGCAGCTCTACCGGGACTGGGGGATCCTCTGGGGCCAACGTCCTGACTTTC.

The rearrangement links TRBV7-2 to TRBJ2-5, with 9 positions matching TRBD2. The V and J ends lost 5 bases and 1 base, in that order; junction bases with no gene match: 5. The germline gives CDR1 SGHTA, CDR2 FQGNSA. This CDR3 spans 15 amino acids. CDR3 sequence: CASSISGGFQETQYF. In DNA, the CDR3 is TGTGCCAGCAGCATTAGCGGGGGCTTCCAAGAGACCCAGTACTTC.

The V gene is TRBV3-1 (or the pseudogene TRBV3-2), the J gene TRBJ2-3; TRBD2 agrees at 7 bases. Germline V gene lookup returns CDR1 LGHDT and CDR2 YNNKEL (reference sequence). The CDR3 length is 15 residues. Trimming at V came to 4 bases and at J to 5 bases, leaving 9 bases not matched to a gene. The CDR3 bases are TGTGCCAGCAGCCGGCGGGGCGCGGGGGAAGATACGCAGTATTTT. This codes for CASSRRGAGEDTQYF.

Only one count was recorded for this clone. The chain is built from TRBV10-2 and TRBJ2-5, with a possible D match to TRBD2 (6 bases). Trimming shortened V by 3 bases and J by 5 bases, and 13 bases separated the two germline ends. Germline V CDR1 and CDR2: WSHSY, SAAADI. This CDR3 contains 14 residues. The CDR3 loop is CASSESHGRETQYF. In nucleotides, the CDR3 is TGCGCCAGCAGTGAATCCCATGGGAGGGAGACCCAGTACTTC.

The chain joins TRBV7-9 to TRBJ1-1; D remains unclear. Germline V CDR1 and CDR2: SEHNR, FQNEAQ (reference sequence). The CDR3 totals 14 residues. V was cut by 6 bases and J by 1 base, with 12 bases left in between. The CDR3 nucleotides are TGTGCCAGCAGAATAGTGGAGGGGAACACTGAAGCTTTCTTT. Amino acid sequence: CASRIVEGNTEAFF. The variable domain in full, with the rest retrieved from reference TRBV7-9 and TRBJ1-1, is DTGVSQNPRHKITKRGQNVTFRCDPISEHNRLYWYRQTLGQGPEFLTYFQNEAQLEKSRLLSDRFSAERPKGSFSTLEIQRTEQGDSAMYLCASRIVEGNTEAFFGQGTRLTVV.